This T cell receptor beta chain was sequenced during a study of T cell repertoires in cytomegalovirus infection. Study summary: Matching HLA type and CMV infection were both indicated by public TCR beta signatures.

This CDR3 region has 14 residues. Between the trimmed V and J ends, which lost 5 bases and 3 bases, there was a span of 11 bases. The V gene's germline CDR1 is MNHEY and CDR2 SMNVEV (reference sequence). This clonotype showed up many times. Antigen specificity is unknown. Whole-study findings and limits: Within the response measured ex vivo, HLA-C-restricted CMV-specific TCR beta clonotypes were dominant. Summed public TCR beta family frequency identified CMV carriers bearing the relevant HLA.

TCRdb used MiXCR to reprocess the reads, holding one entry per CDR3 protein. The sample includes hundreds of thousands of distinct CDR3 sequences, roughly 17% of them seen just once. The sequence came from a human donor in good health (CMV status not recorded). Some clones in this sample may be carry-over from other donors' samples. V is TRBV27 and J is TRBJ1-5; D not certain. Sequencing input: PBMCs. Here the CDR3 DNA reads TGTGCCAGCAGTCCCTTTTGGGTCAATCAGCCCCAGCATTTT. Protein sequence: CASSPFWVNQPQHF.